Each of the 17 T cell receptor beta chains below was sequenced from the same sample in a study of blood T cell repertoires in COVID-19. The protocol was immunoSEQ multiplex PCR, while the TCRdb copy is restricted to in-frame clones and leaves out a portion. The sample contains about 150,000 clones, approximately 80% of which appear only once. Source material: peripheral blood. These receptors all come from a man in his 60s with acute or convalescent COVID-19.

This clone appeared once. V and J are TRBV9 and TRBJ2-7, with 8 nucleotides matching TRBD1. The CDR3 is 15 residues long. J gave up 0 bases and V 0 bases, and 2 bases lay outside the gene matches. Germline CDR1 is SGDLS and CDR2 is YYNGEE. In DNA form, the CDR3 reads TGTGCCAGCAGCGTAGGGACAGGGAGCTCCTACGAGCAGTACTTC. This gives the protein CASSVGTGSSYEQYF.

Concerning this clone: Other DNA variants within this sample encode the same CDR3. The J gene is TRBJ2-5, the V gene TRBV29-1, with TRBD1 matching 10 bases. V trimming: 7 bases; J trimming: 4 bases; junction bases outside the gene matches: 3. The CDR3 length is 12 residues. Germline loops: CDR1 SQVTM, CDR2 ANQGSEA. CDR3 loop: CSGRTGGETQYF. In DNA form, the CDR3 reads TGCAGCGGACGGACAGGGGGAGAGACCCAGTACTTC. Drawing the rest from reference TRBV29-1 and TRBJ2-5, the complete variable domain is SAVISQKPSRDICQRGTSLTIQCQVDSQVTMMFWYRQQPGQSLTLIATANQGSEATYESGFVIDKFPISRPNLTFSTLTVSNMSPEDSSIYLCSGRTGGETQYFGPGTRLLVL.

Notes on this clone: The sample carries other DNA sequences with the same CDR3. The chain recombines TRBV5-4 with TRBJ1-3; 8 positions match TRBD1. The CDR3 runs to 14 residues. The germline CDR1 and CDR2 sequences are SGHNT and YYREEE (reference sequence). J was trimmed by 2 bases and V by 4 bases; bases with no gene match: 2. For the CDR3, the DNA is TGTGCCAGCAGCCCGACAGGGGCTGGAAACACCATATATTTT. It is translated as CASSPTGAGNTIYF.

V usage is TRBV28 and J usage is TRBJ2-5; D may be TRBD2 (6 bases). Germline CDR1 MDHEN, CDR2 SYDVKM. CDR3 length: 14 amino acids. V dropped 5 bases and J dropped 2 bases, with 12 bases sitting between them. CDR3 sequence reads: CASSGRETQETQYF. In nucleotides, the CDR3 is TGTGCCAGCAGTGGTCGGGAGACACAAGAGACCCAGTACTTC. The full variable domain, in which reference TRBV28 and TRBJ2-5 provide the parts outside the CDR3, is DVKVTQSSRYLVKRTGEKVFLECVQDMDHENMFWYRQDPGLGLRLIYFSYDVKMKEKGDIPEGYSVSREKKERFSLILESASTNQTSMYLCASSGRETQETQYFGPGTRLLVL.

In its sample, this clone was seen once. The chain joins TRBV28 to TRBJ1-6, with a weak D call TRBD1 (5 bases). The V end was cut by 7 bases, the J end by 7 bases, with 8 bases between. The CDR3 runs to 12 residues. Per germline, CDR1 MDHEN and CDR2 SYDVKM. CDR3 protein: CASKTANSPLHF. The CDR3 DNA follows: TGTGCCAGCAAGACAGCAAATTCACCCCTCCACTTT.

Only one count was recorded for this clone. The chain employs TRBV11-3 and TRBJ2-7; 8 bases match TRBD1. The length of the CDR3 is 16 residues. Germline V lookup: CDR1 SGHNT, CDR2 YENEEA. The V and J ends lost 1 base and 4 bases, in that order; junction bases with no gene match: 9. The CDR3 bases are TGTGCCAGCAGCTTAGGACAGGGGATGTGGGCGTACGAGCAGTACTTC. As protein: CASSLGQGMWAYEQYF.

The gene calls are TRBV7-2 and TRBJ2-2, with 15 bases lining up with TRBD2. Germline values: CDR1 SGHTA, CDR2 FQGNSA. The V segment lost 4 bases and the J segment 5 bases; nucleotides outside the gene matches: 11. CDR3 length: 19 amino acids. The CDR3 spells CASSSPRTSGGAWTGELFF. The CDR3 DNA reads as TGTGCCAGCAGCTCCCCCCGGACTAGCGGGGGGGCGTGGACCGGGGAGCTGTTTTTT.

V is TRBV7-9 and J is TRBJ2-2; D might be TRBD1 (6 bases). Germline V gives CDR1 SEHNR, CDR2 FQNEAQ (reference sequence). The CDR3 covers 16 residues. Trimming removed 2 bases from V and 3 bases from J, with 13 bases in between. CDR3 nucleotide sequence: TGTGCCAGCAGCTTAATCAGGGGAGAGTACACCGGGGAGCTGTTTTTT. This codes for CASSLIRGEYTGELFF. The variable domain in full, with the rest retrieved from reference TRBV7-9 and TRBJ2-2, is DTGVSQNPRHKITKRGQNVTFRCDPISEHNRLYWYRQTLGQGPEFLTYFQNEAQLEKSRLLSDRFSAERPKGSFSTLEIQRTEQGDSAMYLCASSLIRGEYTGELFFGEGSRLTVL.

The genes are TRBV7-2 and TRBJ2-3; the match to TRBD2 covers 8 bases. Trimming removed 1 base from V and 6 bases from J; junction bases left unmatched: 9. The CDR3 is 16 amino acids. Germline CDR1 and CDR2: SGHTA and FQGNSA. The CDR3 bases are TGTGCCAGCAGCTTAGATGGCATCGCTAGCGGGGATACGCAGTATTTT. The encoded protein is CASSLDGIASGDTQYF.

About this clone: Other DNA sequences from this sample encode an identical CDR3 as well. The genes are TRBV4-3 and TRBJ2-3, with 7 nucleotides matching TRBD2. J lost 0 bases, V lost 0 bases, and 6 bases had no gene match. The CDR3 spans 17 residues. The germline CDR1 and CDR2 sequences are LGHNA and YSLEER. This chain's CDR3 is CASSQDPSGTSTDTQYF. In DNA form, the CDR3 reads TGCGCCAGCAGCCAAGACCCTAGCGGAACCAGCACAGATACGCAGTATTTT.

This chain's CDR3 is CASSYAKGQYYGYTF. The CDR3 DNA is TGTGCCAGCAGTTACGCAAAGGGACAGTACTATGGCTACACCTTC. The chain links TRBV6-2 or TRBV6-3 to TRBJ1-2, with TRBD1 matching 7 bases. Germline trimming cut 2 bases from V and 3 bases from J; bases unmatched to any gene: 6. The CDR3 contains 15 residues. In germline, CDR1 is MNHEY, CDR2 SVGEGT.

The chain has TRBV7-8 and TRBJ2-2; 9 nucleotides line up with TRBD2. Trimming took 4 bases from V and 6 from J; bases not matched to a gene: 9. CDR3 length: 16 residues. Germline-derived CDR1 and CDR2 are SGHVS and FQNEAQ. CDR3 region: CASSSPSGGPSGELFF. CDR3 nucleotides: TGTGCCAGCAGCTCCCCCAGCGGGGGGCCCTCCGGGGAGCTGTTTTTT.

This clone was seen more than once but under ten times. This chain joins TRBV5-1 and TRBJ2-2; 14 bases are a match to TRBD2. V was pared by 7 bases and J by 3 bases, with 14 bases of the junction left unmatched. Germline assignment: CDR1 SGHRS and CDR2 YFSETQ. The CDR3 covers 19 residues. In DNA form, the CDR3 reads TGCGCCAGCGGCTCGGGACTAGCGGGGGAACTTGGGCACACCGGGGAGCTGTTTTTT. It encodes CASGSGLAGELGHTGELFF.

The rearrangement joins TRBV7-2 to TRBJ2-1; 10 bases are a match to TRBD2. This CDR3 comprises 15 residues. V was clipped by 4 bases and J by 5 bases; unmatched bases: 5. The germline V gene has CDR1 SGHTA and CDR2 FQGNSA. CDR3 nucleotides: TGTGCCAGCAGCTCGGCGGGACTAGCGAACAATGAGCAGTTCTTC. Translating gives CASSSAGLANNEQFF.

The rearrangement links TRBV5-4 to TRBJ2-4, with 9 bases that match TRBD2. Germline trimming cut 4 bases from V and 6 bases from J; bases unmatched to any gene: 8. This CDR3 has 15 amino acids. Looked up from germline, CDR1 is SGHNT and CDR2 is YYREEE (reference sequence). Written as DNA, the CDR3 is TGTGCCAGCAGCATAGGGGTACTAGCGGGAAACATTCAGTACTTC. Protein product: CASSIGVLAGNIQYF.

V usage is TRBV30 and J usage is TRBJ1-3; the D gene is possibly TRBD1 (5 bases). This CDR3 contains 14 residues. Trimming took off 4 bases at V and 2 bases at J, with 12 bases between the two ends. Germline lookup yields CDR1 GTSNPN and CDR2 SVGIG (reference sequence). The CDR3 coding sequence is TGTGCCTGGAAAGGGCAGGGCGCTGGAAACACCATATATTTT. Residues: CAWKGQGAGNTIYF.

The V gene is TRBV24-1, the J gene TRBJ1-5; TRBD1 agrees at 9 bases. Germline V gene lookup returns CDR1 KGHDR and CDR2 SFDVKD. V gave up 10 bases and J gave up 5 bases; unmatched junction bases: 8. This CDR3 contains 14 residues. The CDR3 here is CATPPGQGDQPQHF. The DNA for the CDR3 is TGTGCCACACCTCCGGGACAGGGAGATCAGCCCCAGCATTTT.